The 19 T cell receptor beta chains below come from one sample, sequenced in a study of blood T cell repertoires in COVID-19. Produced via immunoSEQ multiplex PCR; TCRdb's table is partial and in-frame only. This table has about 180,000 clones, roughly 83% appearing once. Sample: peripheral blood. These TCRs come from a human donor in a cohort sampled during active COVID-19.

V gene TRBV11-2 combines with J gene TRBJ1-3; D is ambiguous. The V and J ends lost 5 bases and 4 bases respectively, with 12 bases between them. The CDR3 loop spans 14 amino acids. Germline assignment: CDR1 SGHAT and CDR2 FQNNGV. CDR3 in DNA: TGTGCCAGCAGCCAGGCAGGTTCAGGAAACACCATATATTTT. Amino acids: CASSQAGSGNTIYF.

Worth noting for this clone: The sample holds other DNA sequences that translate to the same CDR3. V usage is TRBV7-2 and J usage is TRBJ2-1, with TRBD1 identical over 7 bases. Germline lookup yields CDR1 SGHTA and CDR2 FQGNSA. CDR3 length: 14 amino acids. J gave up 0 bases and V 5 bases, and 1 base lay outside the gene matches. CDR3 sequence (DNA): TGTGCCAGCAGCCCAGGGGGCTCCTACAATGAGCAGTTCTTC. Translated, it gives CASSPGGSYNEQFF.

The V call is TRBV29-1, the J call TRBJ1-2, with no clear D. Trimming removed 5 bases at V and 4 bases at J, with 20 bases between. CDR1 SQVTM and CDR2 ANQGSEA come from the germline V gene. The CDR3 runs 15 residues. In nucleotides, the CDR3 is TGCAGCGTTCGAGTTACGGTTAGTTACCCCTATGGCTACACCTTC. Protein product: CSVRVTVSYPYGYTF.

This chain links TRBV29-1 with TRBJ1-1, with TRBD1 matching over 8 bases. The germline V gene encodes CDR1 SQVTM and CDR2 ANQGSEA. This CDR3 is built from 14 residues. V lost 5 bases, J lost 1 base, and 6 bases stayed unmatched. The CDR3 DNA sequence: TGCAGCGTTAAAAACAGGGGGTGGAACACTGAAGCTTTCTTT. Its translation: CSVKNRGWNTEAFF.

This clone was seen once. The chain carries TRBV28 and TRBJ1-2, with D tentatively TRBD1 (6 bases). V was cut by 11 bases and J by 3 bases, with 19 bases left in between. The CDR3 runs 14 residues. Germline V gene lookup returns CDR1 MDHEN and CDR2 SYDVKM. CDR3 in DNA: TGTGCCTTGGGGGGGGCCCCGGGGGACTATGGCTACACCTTC. Translation: CALGGAPGDYGYTF.

This clone occurred once. The chain uses TRBV7-3 and TRBJ2-7; the match to TRBD2 covers 11 bases. V lost 6 bases, J lost 0 bases, and 13 bases stayed unmatched. Germline lookup yields CDR1 SGHTA and CDR2 FQGTGA. The CDR3 is 18 residues long. CDR3: CASSSSVTSGASSYEQYF. The CDR3 DNA is TGTGCCAGCAGTTCCTCCGTGACTAGCGGGGCTAGCTCCTACGAGCAGTACTTC.

V gene TRBV10-3 combines with J gene TRBJ1-5; D gene unclear. CDR1 ENHRY and CDR2 SYGVKD come from the germline V gene. Trimming shortened V by 3 bases and J by 2 bases, and 8 bases separated the two germline ends. The CDR3 runs 14 residues. CDR3 protein: CAISDFNGNQPQHF. CDR3 bases: TGTGCCATCAGTGATTTTAATGGCAATCAGCCCCAGCATTTT.

The V and J genes are TRBV3-1 (or the pseudogene TRBV3-2) and TRBJ2-4; 8 bases align to TRBD1. CDR1 is LGHDT, CDR2 YNNKEL, per germline (reference sequence). CDR3 length equals 15 residues. J was trimmed by 2 bases and V by 3 bases; bases with no gene match: 3. The CDR3 loop reads CASSQGTGPKNIQYF. Written as DNA, the CDR3 is TGTGCCAGCAGCCAGGGGACAGGACCCAAAAACATTCAGTACTTC.

This clone was seen just once. The chain couples TRBV7-9 to TRBJ1-4; TRBD1 aligns across 8 bases. The CDR3 covers 15 residues. With V trimmed by 5 bases and J by 3 bases, 5 bases remained unmatched. Germline V gene lookup returns CDR1 SEHNR and CDR2 FQNEAQ (reference sequence). The CDR3 here is CASSGQGGSNEKLFF. The CDR3, as DNA: TGTGCCAGCAGCGGACAGGGTGGGTCTAATGAAAAACTGTTTTTT.

The chain joins TRBV29-1 to TRBJ2-3; D may be TRBD2 (6 bases). V was pared by 6 bases and J by 5 bases, with 18 bases between. Germline V gene sequence: CDR1 SQVTM, CDR2 ANQGSEA. There are 14 residues in the CDR3. The chain's CDR3 is CSVQRGPEGDTQYF. Here the CDR3 DNA reads TGCAGCGTCCAGAGGGGCCCGGAGGGAGATACGCAGTATTTT.

The genes are TRBV7-9 and TRBJ2-3; 7 bases map to TRBD2. The V gene end was trimmed by 10 bases and the J gene end by 5 bases; junction bases not matched to a gene: 9. The CDR3 consists of 13 residues. Germline CDR1 and CDR2: SEHNR and FQNEAQ (reference sequence). CDR3 sequence reads: CATAPGGRDTQYF. CDR3 bases: TGTGCCACTGCGCCGGGGGGTCGAGATACGCAGTATTTT.

This clone showed up just a few times. This sequence joins TRBV18 and TRBJ2-7, with TRBD2 matching 7 bases. J gave up 7 bases and V 6 bases, and 9 bases lay outside the gene matches. Germline V lookup: CDR1 KGHSH, CDR2 LQKENI. This CDR3 spans 13 amino acids. The chain's CDR3 is CASSERDPGEQYF. CDR3 bases: TGTGCCAGCTCGGAGCGGGACCCCGGGGAGCAGTACTTC.

The J gene is TRBJ1-1, the V gene TRBV10-3; D unclear. The V gene lost 7 bases and the J gene lost 1 base, with 16 bases spanning the gap. The CDR3 consists of 15 residues. Germline V gene data show CDR1 as ENHRY and CDR2 as SYGVKD. The CDR3 bases are TGTGCCATCACAGCAAGGGAGGGATCGAACACTGAAGCTTTCTTT. Protein sequence: CAITAREGSNTEAFF.

V usage is TRBV4-2 and J usage is TRBJ2-6, with 8 nucleotides matching TRBD1. Unmatched junction bases numbered 11, after V lost 3 bases and J lost 4 bases. Looked up from germline, CDR1 is LGHNA and CDR2 is YNFKEQ. The CDR3 is 18 residues long. The CDR3 coding sequence is TGTGCCAGCAGCCAGGGACAGGACTTCACGGAAGGGGCCAACGTCCTGACTTTC. This gives the protein CASSQGQDFTEGANVLTF.

This clone was seen a handful of times. J is TRBJ2-7 and V is TRBV28, with TRBD1 matching over 8 bases. The trim removed 1 base at V and 7 bases at J, leaving 9 bases unmatched. This CDR3 contains 15 residues. Germline V lookup: CDR1 MDHEN, CDR2 SYDVKM. The CDR3 loop reads CASSLLGTGMGEQYF. CDR3 DNA: TGTGCCAGCAGTTTATTAGGGACAGGTATGGGGGAGCAGTACTTC.

The gene calls are TRBV28 and TRBJ1-1; D might be TRBD1 (6 bases). Germline V gives CDR1 MDHEN, CDR2 SYDVKM. CDR3 length: 12 amino acids. The V and J ends lost 3 bases and 7 bases respectively, with 9 bases between them. The CDR3 region has the DNA TGTGCCAGCAGTTTGACGGACAGTGAAGCTTTCTTT. Protein: CASSLTDSEAFF.

The CDR3 region has the DNA TGTGCCAGCAGCTCGATTTTGTGCGAGGGACTTAGGGTGCGTTGGGACACCATATATTTT. Translated, it gives CASSSILCEGLRVRWDTIYF. The chain links TRBV12-1 to TRBJ1-3. TRBV12-1 is an annotated pseudogene. The CDR3 runs to 20 residues.

J is TRBJ1-3 and V is TRBV7-8, with D possibly matching TRBD1 (6 bases). V lost 4 bases and J lost 3, with 10 bases in between. The germline gives CDR1 SGHVS, CDR2 FQNEAQ. There are 14 residues in the CDR3. The CDR3 sequence is CASSSQGGGNTIYF. CDR3 DNA: TGTGCCAGCAGCTCACAGGGTGGTGGAAACACCATATATTTT.

This clone came up once. The chain is built from TRBV2 and TRBJ2-5; 10 nucleotides line up with TRBD2. V shed 6 bases, J shed 1 base, and the junction held 8 bases outside the gene matches. Germline V lookup: CDR1 SNHLY, CDR2 FYNNEI. The CDR3 has 16 residues. CDR3 DNA sequence: TGTGCCAGCAGCCTCCCTAGCGGGGGTACCCAAGAGACCCAGTACTTC. Residues: CASSLPSGGTQETQYF.